This T cell receptor beta chain appears in the sequencing data of a study of control samples from healthy donors and cancer patients. Libraries were prepared by immunoSEQ multiplex PCR; TCRdb keeps only in-frame clonotypes and omits some of them. The table lists about 200,000 clones. Sample: blood. The sequence was collected from a woman in her twenties or thirties in good health.

The CDR3 sequence: CASSPTASPPYEQYF. CDR3 nucleotides: TGTGCCAGCAGCCCCACGGCTAGCCCACCCTACGAGCAGTACTTC. The chain couples TRBV9 to TRBJ2-7, with D possibly matching TRBD2 (5 bases). Looked up from germline, CDR1 is SGDLS and CDR2 is YYNGEE. This CDR3 spans 15 amino acids. Trimming pared 4 bases from V and 2 bases from J, leaving 16 bases between.